This T cell receptor beta chain came from a study of T cell responses to AZD1222 COVID-19 vaccine. Study results and limitations: At baseline, seropositivity was found in only a handful of AZD1222 recipients. Spike-specific TCR breadth and depth went up after people got two AZD1222 doses.

The protocol was immunoSEQ multiplex PCR, while the TCRdb copy is restricted to in-frame clones and leaves out a portion. The sample has around 180,000 clones, about 87% seen once. Note on this clone: Its antigen is currently unknown.

The trim removed 4 bases at V and 4 bases at J, leaving 6 bases unmatched. The germline CDR1 and CDR2 sequences are GTSNPN and SVGIG (reference sequence). The CDR3 runs 14 residues. The starting material was peripheral blood, obtained on day 0 of MenACWY control vaccination. The clonotype originates from an adult in good health. The chain uses TRBV30 and TRBJ1-1; 10 bases fit TRBD1. The CDR3 DNA reads TGTGCCTGGAACCCGACAGGGGGCGGCACTGAAGCTTTCTTT. Protein product: CAWNPTGGGTEAFF.